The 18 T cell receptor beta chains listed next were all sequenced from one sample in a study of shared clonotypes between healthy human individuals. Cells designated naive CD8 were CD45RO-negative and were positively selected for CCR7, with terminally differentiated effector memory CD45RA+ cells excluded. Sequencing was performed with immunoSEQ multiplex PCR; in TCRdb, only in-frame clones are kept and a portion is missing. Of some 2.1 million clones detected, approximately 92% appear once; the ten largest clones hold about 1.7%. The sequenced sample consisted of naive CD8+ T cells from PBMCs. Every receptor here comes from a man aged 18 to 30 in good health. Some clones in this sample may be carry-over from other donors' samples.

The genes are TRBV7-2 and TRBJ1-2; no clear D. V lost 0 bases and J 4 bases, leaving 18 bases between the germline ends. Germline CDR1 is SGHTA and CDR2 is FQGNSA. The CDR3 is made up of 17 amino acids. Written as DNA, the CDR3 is TGTGCCAGCAGCTTAGCAGGGAGTAGTCTGGGTGGCTATGGCTACACCTTC. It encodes CASSLAGSSLGGYGYTF.

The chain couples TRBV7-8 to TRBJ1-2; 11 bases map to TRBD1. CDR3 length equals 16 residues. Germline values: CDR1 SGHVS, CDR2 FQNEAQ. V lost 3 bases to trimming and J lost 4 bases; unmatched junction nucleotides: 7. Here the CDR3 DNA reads TGTGCCAGCAGCTTGGGCAGGACAGGGGGCTCCTATGGCTACACCTTC. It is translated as CASSLGRTGGSYGYTF.

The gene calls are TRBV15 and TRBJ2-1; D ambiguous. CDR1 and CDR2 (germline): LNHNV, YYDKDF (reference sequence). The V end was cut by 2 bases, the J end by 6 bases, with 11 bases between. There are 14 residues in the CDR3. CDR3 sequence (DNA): TGTGCCACCAGCAGATCCCCCCCAGCCAATGAGCAGTTCTTC. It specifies CATSRSPPANEQFF.

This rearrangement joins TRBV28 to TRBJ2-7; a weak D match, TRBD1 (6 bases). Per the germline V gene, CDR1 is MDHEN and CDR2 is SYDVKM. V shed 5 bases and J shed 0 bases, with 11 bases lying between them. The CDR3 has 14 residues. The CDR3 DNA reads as TGTGCCAGCAGTACAACAGGGTACTCCTACGAGCAGTACTTC. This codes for CASSTTGYSYEQYF.

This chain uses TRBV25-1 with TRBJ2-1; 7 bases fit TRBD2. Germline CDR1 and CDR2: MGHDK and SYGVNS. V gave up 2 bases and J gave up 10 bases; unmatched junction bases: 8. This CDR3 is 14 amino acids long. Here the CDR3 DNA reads TGTGCCAGCAGTGAAGGGGCGGGAGTTGGGGAGCAGTTCTTC. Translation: CASSEGAGVGEQFF.

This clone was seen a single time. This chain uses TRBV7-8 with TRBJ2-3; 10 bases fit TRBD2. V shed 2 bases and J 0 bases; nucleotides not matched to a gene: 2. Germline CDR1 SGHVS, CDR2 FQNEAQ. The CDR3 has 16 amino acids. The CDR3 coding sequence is TGTGCCAGCAGCTTATATAGCGGGGGGAGCACAGATACGCAGTATTTT. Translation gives CASSLYSGGSTDTQYF. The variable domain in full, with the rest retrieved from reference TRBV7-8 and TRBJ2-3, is GAGVSQSPRYKVAKRGQDVALRCDPISGHVSLFWYQQALGQGPEFLTYFQNEAQLDKSGLPSDRFFAERPEGSVSTLKIQRTQQEDSAVYLCASSLYSGGSTDTQYFGPGTRLTVL.

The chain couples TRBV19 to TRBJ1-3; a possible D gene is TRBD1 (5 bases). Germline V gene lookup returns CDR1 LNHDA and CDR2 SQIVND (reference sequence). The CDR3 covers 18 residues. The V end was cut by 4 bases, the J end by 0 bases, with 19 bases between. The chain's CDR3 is CASSTPRGTIDSGNTIYF. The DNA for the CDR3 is TGTGCCAGTAGTACCCCTCGAGGGACGATCGACTCTGGAAACACCATATATTTT.

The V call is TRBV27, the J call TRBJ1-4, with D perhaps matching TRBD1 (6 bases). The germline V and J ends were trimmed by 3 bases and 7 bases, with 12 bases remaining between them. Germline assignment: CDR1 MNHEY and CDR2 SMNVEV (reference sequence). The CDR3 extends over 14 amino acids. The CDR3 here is CASSFMGAGEKLFF. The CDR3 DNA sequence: TGTGCCAGCAGTTTTATGGGGGCGGGTGAAAAACTGTTTTTT.

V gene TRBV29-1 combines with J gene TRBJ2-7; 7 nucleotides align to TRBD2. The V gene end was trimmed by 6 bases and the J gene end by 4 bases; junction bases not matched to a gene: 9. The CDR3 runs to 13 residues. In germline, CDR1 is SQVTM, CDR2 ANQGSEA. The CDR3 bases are TGCAGCGTAGACGGCCACGGGGGGTACGAGCAGTACTTC. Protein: CSVDGHGGYEQYF.

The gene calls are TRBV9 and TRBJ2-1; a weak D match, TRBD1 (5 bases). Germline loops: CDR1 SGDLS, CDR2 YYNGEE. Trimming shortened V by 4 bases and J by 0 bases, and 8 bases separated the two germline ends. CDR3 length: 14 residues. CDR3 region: CASSRDSSYNEQFF. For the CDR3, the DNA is TGTGCCAGCAGCCGCGACAGCTCCTACAATGAGCAGTTCTTC. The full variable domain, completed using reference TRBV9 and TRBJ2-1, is DSGVTQTPKHLITATGQRVTLRCSPRSGDLSVYWYQQSLDQGLQFLIQYYNGEERAKGNILERFSAQQFPDLHSELNLSSLELGDSALYFCASSRDSSYNEQFFGPGTRLTVL.

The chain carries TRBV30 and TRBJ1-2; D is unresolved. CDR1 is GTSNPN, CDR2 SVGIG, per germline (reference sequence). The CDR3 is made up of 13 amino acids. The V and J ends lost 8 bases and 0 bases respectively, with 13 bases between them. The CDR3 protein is CARGKLSNYGYTF. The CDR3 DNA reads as TGTGCCCGAGGCAAACTTTCTAACTATGGCTACACCTTC.

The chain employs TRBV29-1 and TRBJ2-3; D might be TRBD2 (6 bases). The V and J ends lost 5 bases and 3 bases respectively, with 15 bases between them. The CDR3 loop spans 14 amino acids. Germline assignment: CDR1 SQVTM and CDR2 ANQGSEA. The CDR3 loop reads CSVPSGLGTDTQYF. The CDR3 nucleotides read TGCAGCGTTCCCAGCGGGTTAGGGACAGATACGCAGTATTTT.

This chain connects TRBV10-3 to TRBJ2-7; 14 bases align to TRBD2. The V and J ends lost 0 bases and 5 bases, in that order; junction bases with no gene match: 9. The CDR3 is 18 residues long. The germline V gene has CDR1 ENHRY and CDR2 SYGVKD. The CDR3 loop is CAISESMTSGRAGDEQYF. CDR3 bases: TGTGCCATCAGTGAGTCGATGACTAGCGGGAGGGCCGGGGACGAGCAGTACTTC.

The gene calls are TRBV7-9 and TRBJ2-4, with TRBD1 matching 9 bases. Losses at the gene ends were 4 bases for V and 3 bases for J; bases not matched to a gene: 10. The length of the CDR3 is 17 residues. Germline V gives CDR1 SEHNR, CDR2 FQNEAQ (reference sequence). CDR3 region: CASSSTDRGVSKNIQYF. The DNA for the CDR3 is TGTGCCAGCAGCTCGACGGACAGGGGTGTGAGCAAAAACATTCAGTACTTC.

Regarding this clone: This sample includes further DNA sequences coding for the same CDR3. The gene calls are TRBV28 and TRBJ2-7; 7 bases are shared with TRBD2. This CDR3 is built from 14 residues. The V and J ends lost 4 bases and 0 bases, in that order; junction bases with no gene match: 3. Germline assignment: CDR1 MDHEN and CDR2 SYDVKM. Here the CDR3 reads CASSSPSGSYEQYF. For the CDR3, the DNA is TGTGCCAGCAGTTCCCCTAGCGGCTCCTACGAGCAGTACTTC.

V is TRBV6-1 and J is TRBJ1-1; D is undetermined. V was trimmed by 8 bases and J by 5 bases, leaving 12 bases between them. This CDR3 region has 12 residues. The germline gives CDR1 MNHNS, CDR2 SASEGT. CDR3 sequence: CASLSGGTEAFF. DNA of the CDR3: TGTGCCAGCTTGAGCGGAGGGACTGAAGCTTTCTTT.

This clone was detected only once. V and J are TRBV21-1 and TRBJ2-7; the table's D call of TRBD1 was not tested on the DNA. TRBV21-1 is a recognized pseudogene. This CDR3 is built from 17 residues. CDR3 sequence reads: CASSKAAGQGTAYEQYF. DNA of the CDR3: TGTGCCAGCAGCAAAGCTGCAGGGCAGGGGACGGCCTACGAGCAGTACTTC.

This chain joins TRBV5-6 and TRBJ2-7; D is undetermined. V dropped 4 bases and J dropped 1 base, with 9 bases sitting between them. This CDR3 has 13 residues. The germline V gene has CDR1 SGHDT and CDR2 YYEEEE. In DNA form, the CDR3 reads TGTGCCAGCAGCCACAGTGAATCCTACGAGCAGTACTTC. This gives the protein CASSHSESYEQYF.